Shown below are 20 T cell receptor beta chains from a single sample sequenced in a study of siplizumab effects on memory and regulatory T cells. Using immunoSEQ multiplex PCR, the repertoire was profiled, and TCRdb retains in-frame clones only, with some absent. The table has some 100,000 clones, 95% to 97% seen once. The specimen was naive CD4+ T cells sorted from blood. These receptors were collected from a human donor in good health.

The chain recombines TRBV7-3 with TRBJ2-1; D might be TRBD2 (7 bases). The CDR3 extends over 17 amino acids. The V and J ends lost 1 base and 4 bases respectively, with 17 bases between them. From germline, CDR1 is SGHTA and CDR2 FQGTGA. CDR3 sequence: CASSLNAAGASYNEQFF. CDR3 bases: TGTGCCAGCAGCTTAAATGCGGCGGGGGCGTCTTACAATGAGCAGTTCTTC. Complete variable domain (other parts from reference TRBV7-3 and TRBJ2-1): GAGVSQTPSNKVTEKGKYVELRCDPISGHTALYWYRQSLGQGPEFLIYFQGTGAADDSGLPNDRFFAVRPEGSVSTLKIQRTERGDSAVYLCASSLNAAGASYNEQFFGPGTRLTVL.

V and J are TRBV7-9 and TRBJ1-5, with D unresolved. CDR3 length equals 15 residues. Per germline, CDR1 SEHNR and CDR2 FQNEAQ (reference sequence). Deletions cut 4 bases from V and 4 bases from J, with 14 bases between. CDR3 DNA: TGTGCCAGCAGCTCAGGTGGAGGTGCTAATCAGCCCCAGCATTTT. It codes for CASSSGGGANQPQHF.

This chain links TRBV28 with TRBJ2-3, with TRBD2 as a possible D gene (7 bases). CDR3 size: 14 residues. V lost 3 bases and J 3 bases, leaving 10 bases between the germline ends. Germline V gene sequence: CDR1 MDHEN, CDR2 SYDVKM. CDR3: CASSLGGATDTQYF. In nucleotides, the CDR3 is TGTGCCAGCAGTTTGGGGGGGGCGACAGATACGCAGTATTTT.

J is TRBJ1-2 and V is TRBV11-3, with D maybe TRBD1 (6 bases). V lost 1 base to trimming and J lost 3 bases, with 12 bases between them. CDR3 length equals 15 residues. The V gene's germline CDR1 is SGHNT and CDR2 YENEEA. The CDR3 region has the DNA TGTGCCAGCAGCTTAGGGCAGGGGACTTACTATGGCTACACCTTC. Translating it yields CASSLGQGTYYGYTF. The whole variable domain, remainder taken from reference TRBV11-3 and TRBJ1-2, is EAGVVQSPRYKIIEKKQPVAFWCNPISGHNTLYWYLQNLGQGPELLIRYENEEAVDDSQLPKDRFSAERLKGVDSTLKIQPAELGDSAVYLCASSLGQGTYYGYTFGSGTRLTVV.

This chain connects TRBV5-4 to TRBJ2-6; D is perhaps TRBD2 (7 bases). The CDR3 is 15 amino acids. Germline CDR1 SGHNT, CDR2 YYREEE (reference sequence). Trimming pared 4 bases from V and 0 bases from J, leaving 8 bases between. In DNA, the CDR3 is TGTGCCAGCAGCGCGGGGGCCTCTGGGGCCAACGTCCTGACTTTC. Translation gives CASSAGASGANVLTF.

V is TRBV19 and J is TRBJ2-2, with no clear D. Trimming stripped 3 bases from V and 0 bases from J, with 5 bases between. Per germline, CDR1 LNHDA and CDR2 SQIVND (reference sequence). The CDR3 is 14 amino acids. DNA of the CDR3: TGTGCCAGTAGTATTGTGTCGAACACCGGGGAGCTGTTTTTT. This gives the protein CASSIVSNTGELFF.

This rearrangement joins TRBV5-1 to TRBJ2-5; 9 positions agree with TRBD2. The V gene's germline CDR1 is SGHRS and CDR2 YFSETQ. J gave up 2 bases and V 4 bases, and 6 bases lay outside the gene matches. This CDR3 has 15 residues. The CDR3 reads CASSTLAGEQETQYF. CDR3 coding DNA: TGCGCCAGCAGCACCTTAGCGGGGGAACAAGAGACCCAGTACTTC.

This chain links TRBV9 with TRBJ1-4; possibly TRBD1 for D (6 bases). Germline lookup yields CDR1 SGDLS and CDR2 YYNGEE. Trimming removed 0 bases from V and 8 bases from J, with 11 bases in between. The CDR3 runs to 14 residues. DNA for the CDR3: TGTGCCAGCAGCGTAGGGGGGCAGGAAGAAAAACTGTTTTTT. It is translated as CASSVGGQEEKLFF.

The rearrangement uses TRBV10-3 and TRBJ2-5; 14 bases are shared with TRBD2. This CDR3 contains 15 residues. Germline loops: CDR1 ENHRY, CDR2 SYGVKD. After removal of 6 bases from V and 4 bases from J, the junction contained 4 bases not matched to a gene. The CDR3 region is CAIRTSGGEAETQYF. The CDR3 region has the DNA TGTGCCATCAGGACTAGCGGGGGGGAGGCAGAGACCCAGTACTTC.

The chain carries TRBV6-5 and TRBJ2-7; no definite D call. Trimming took off 7 bases at V and 0 bases at J, with 7 bases between the two ends. In germline, CDR1 is MNHEY, CDR2 SVGAGI. This CDR3 has 12 amino acids. Here the CDR3 reads CASTSSSYEQYF. CDR3 nucleotide sequence: TGTGCCAGCACATCTAGCTCCTACGAGCAGTACTTC.

CDR3 residues: CASSLRARGTEAFF. The CDR3 DNA is TGTGCCAGCAGTTTAAGGGCACGGGGGACTGAAGCTTTCTTT. V usage is TRBV28 and J usage is TRBJ1-1; D might be TRBD1 (5 bases). This CDR3 contains 14 residues. From germline, CDR1 is MDHEN and CDR2 SYDVKM. With 2 bases removed from V and 5 bases from J, the gap between germline ends came to 12 bases. Using reference TRBV28 and TRBJ1-1 for the parts outside the CDR3, the full variable domain is DVKVTQSSRYLVKRTGEKVFLECVQDMDHENMFWYRQDPGLGLRLIYFSYDVKMKEKGDIPEGYSVSREKKERFSLILESASTNQTSMYLCASSLRARGTEAFFGQGTRLTVV.

This sequence joins TRBV29-1 and TRBJ2-3, with D tentatively TRBD2 (6 bases). CDR1 is SQVTM, CDR2 ANQGSEA, per germline. V was clipped by 6 bases and J by 6 bases, with 16 bases between them. This CDR3 spans 13 amino acids. The CDR3 coding sequence is TGCAGCGTGGATCGTGGGACTTCGGATACGCAGTATTTT. Translating gives CSVDRGTSDTQYF.

This CDR3 is CASDFGFRSGGNGYTF. The CDR3 DNA follows: TGTGCCAGCGATTTCGGCTTTCGGTCAGGGGGGAATGGCTACACCTTC. V usage is TRBV5-5 and J usage is TRBJ1-2; 7 positions match TRBD1. Germline CDR1 SGHKS, CDR2 YYEKEE (reference sequence). The junction had 18 bases not matched to a gene; V was cut back by 7 bases and J by 6 bases. CDR3 length: 16 residues.

The CDR3 is CASSSASGHSYNEQFF. For the CDR3, the DNA is TGTGCCAGCAGTTCGGCTAGCGGACACTCCTACAATGAGCAGTTCTTC. The V and J genes are TRBV6-5 and TRBJ2-1; 7 nucleotides agree with TRBD2. Germline CDR1 and CDR2: MNHEY and SVGAGI. This CDR3 is built from 16 residues. After removal of 4 bases from V and 0 bases from J, the junction contained 6 bases not matched to a gene.

The rearrangement links TRBV6-5 to TRBJ1-1, with D possibly being TRBD1 (5 bases). Per the germline V gene, CDR1 is MNHEY and CDR2 is SVGAGI. V shed 2 bases and J shed 1 base, with 8 bases lying between them. The CDR3 loop spans 14 amino acids. The DNA of the CDR3 is TGTGCCAGCAGTTACAGGGGACCGAACACTGAAGCTTTCTTT. Amino acids: CASSYRGPNTEAFF.

The chain uses TRBV9 and TRBJ1-6; no clear D. CDR3 length equals 15 residues. Trimming removed 4 bases from V and 10 bases from J, with 18 bases in between. Germline CDR1 is SGDLS and CDR2 is YYNGEE. The CDR3 sequence: CASSLEGSIGSPLHF. DNA for the CDR3: TGTGCCAGCAGCTTAGAAGGGAGTATCGGGTCACCCCTCCACTTT.

The chain employs TRBV5-1 and TRBJ1-1; D might be TRBD1 (5 bases). V lost 7 bases to trimming and J lost 4 bases, with 20 bases between them. CDR1 and CDR2 from the germline V gene are SGHRS and YFSETQ. The CDR3 has 15 amino acids. CDR3 in amino acids: CASATTGEVFTEAFF. CDR3 in DNA: TGCGCCAGCGCCACTACGGGGGAGGTTTTCACTGAAGCTTTCTTT. Looking up the rest from reference TRBV5-1 and TRBJ1-1 gives the full variable domain: KAGVTQTPRYLIKTRGQQVTLSCSPISGHRSVSWYQQTPGQGLQFLFEYFSETQRNKGNFPGRFSGRQFSNSRSEMNVSTLELGDSALYLCASATTGEVFTEAFFGQGTRLTVV.

This rearrangement joins TRBV7-2 to TRBJ2-3; D is uncertain. Germline values: CDR1 SGHTA, CDR2 FQGNSA. Trimming removed 0 bases from V and 1 base from J, with 17 bases in between. CDR3 length: 18 amino acids. CDR3 region: CASSLASGPMGGTDTQYF. The CDR3 nucleotides are TGTGCCAGCAGCTTAGCGAGTGGCCCAATGGGCGGCACAGATACGCAGTATTTT.

The rearrangement uses TRBV7-9 and TRBJ1-6; tentatively, D is TRBD1 (5 bases). The CDR3 length is 18 residues. In germline, CDR1 is SEHNR, CDR2 FQNEAQ (reference sequence). With 4 bases removed from V and 0 bases from J, the gap between germline ends came to 16 bases. The DNA of the CDR3 is TGTGCCAGCAGCTACGCCGGGACCGAGAGCTCCTATAATTCACCCCTCCACTTT. Protein sequence: CASSYAGTESSYNSPLHF.

J is TRBJ1-2 and V is TRBV5-5; 7 nucleotides line up with TRBD1. The junction had 7 bases not matched to a gene; V was cut back by 2 bases and J by 0 bases. Germline loops: CDR1 SGHKS, CDR2 YYEKEE (reference sequence). The CDR3 has 16 residues. The CDR3 region is CASSFPSGGSNYGYTF. CDR3 sequence (DNA): TGTGCCAGCAGCTTTCCATCAGGGGGGTCTAACTATGGCTACACCTTC.